This T cell receptor (beta chain) was obtained from a study of immune heterogeneity within non-small cell lung tumors. Study information: Histology included a few squamous cell carcinomas, 9 to 11 non-squamous carcinomas and 1 unspecified tumor.

Findings of the study overall: Individual patients had largely distinct high-frequency T-cell receptor beta clonotypes. In tumor regions, T-cell clonality showed a moderate but significant correlation with local tumor mutational burden (R 0.3 to 0.4).

The ends lost 5 bases at V and 2 bases at J; junction bases unmatched: 11. The germline CDR1 and CDR2 sequences are SGHTA and FQGNSA. The CDR3 length is 17 residues. Bulk tumor genomic DNA constituted the template, at around 600 ng per sample. Primary tumors were biopsied several times each, far apart, intraoperatively. Curative surgery was performed on patients who had untreated, newly diagnosed non-small cell lung cancer. Judged by abundance, this clonotype is medium-sized (0.01 to 0.1%). The antigen remains unidentified. Multiplex PCR employing 32 V and 13 J primers generated amplicons of the TCR beta CDR3. TCRdb reprocessed the multiplex PCR reads via MiXCR and lists one record per CDR3 protein. The repertoire includes about 5,700 distinct CDR3 sequences, roughly a fifth of them detected once, and 8.5% to 10% sits in the top ten.

This receptor was identified in a woman in her fifties or sixties with non-small cell lung cancer. The chain employs TRBV7-2 and TRBJ2-7; 11 positions agree with TRBD2. Specimen: lung tumor tissue. This CDR3 is CASSKKTASGRTYEQYF. The CDR3 bases are TGTGCCAGCAGCAAAAAGACGGCTAGCGGGAGGACCTACGAGCAGTACTTC.